The T cell receptor (beta chain) described here comes from a study of cytomegalovirus exposure and HLA in healthy donors. Study in general: Of over 300 genotyped donors, 65% to 85% clustered with self-reported Caucasian donors. General study results and limits: Apparent HLA restriction characterized most CMV-associated TCR beta chains in a later analysis. It was likely that a cluster of highly shared sequence variants was a sequencing artifact.

Primers for the PCR totalled 60 Vbeta and 13 Jbeta. Measured with immunoSEQ multiplex PCR; TCRdb has only the in-frame clones, and not every one. The data hold 140,000 to 150,000 clones, with almost 85% observed a single time. The CDR3 consists of 12 residues. The V end lost 1 base, the J end lost 3 bases, and 5 bases lay between the germline ends. Germline V gene sequence: CDR1 SQVTM, CDR2 ANQGSEA. For this clone: Its antigen remains unknown.

The donors, nominally healthy at sampling, likely had unrecorded immune exposures. Sequencing input: PBMCs. The chain recombines TRBV29-1 with TRBJ2-3, with D unclear. This TCR derives from a woman aged 55-75 years in good health and CMV-seropositive. The CDR3 DNA is TGCAGCGTTGAAGTACTAACAGATACGCAGTATTTT. It is translated as CSVEVLTDTQYF.